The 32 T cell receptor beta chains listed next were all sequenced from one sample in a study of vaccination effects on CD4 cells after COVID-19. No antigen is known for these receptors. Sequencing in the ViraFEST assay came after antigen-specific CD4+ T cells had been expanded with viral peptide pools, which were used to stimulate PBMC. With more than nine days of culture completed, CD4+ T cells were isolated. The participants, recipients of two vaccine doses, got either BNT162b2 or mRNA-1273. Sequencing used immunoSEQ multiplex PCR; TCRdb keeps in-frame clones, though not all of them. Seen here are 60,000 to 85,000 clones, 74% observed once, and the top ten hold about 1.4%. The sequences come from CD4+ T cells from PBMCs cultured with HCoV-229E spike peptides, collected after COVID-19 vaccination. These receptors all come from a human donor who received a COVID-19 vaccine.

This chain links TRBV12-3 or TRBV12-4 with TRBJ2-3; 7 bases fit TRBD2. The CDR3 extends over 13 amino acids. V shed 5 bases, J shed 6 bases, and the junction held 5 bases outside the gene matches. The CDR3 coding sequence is TGTGCCAGCAGTGCGGGGACTACGGATACGCAGTATTTT. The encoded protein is CASSAGTTDTQYF.

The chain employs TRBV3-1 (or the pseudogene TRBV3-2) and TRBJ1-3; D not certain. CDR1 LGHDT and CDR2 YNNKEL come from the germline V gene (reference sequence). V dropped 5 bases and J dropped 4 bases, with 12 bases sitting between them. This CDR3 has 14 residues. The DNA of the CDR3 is TGTGCCAGCAGCGAACCAAGCCGGGGAAACACCATATATTTT. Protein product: CASSEPSRGNTIYF.

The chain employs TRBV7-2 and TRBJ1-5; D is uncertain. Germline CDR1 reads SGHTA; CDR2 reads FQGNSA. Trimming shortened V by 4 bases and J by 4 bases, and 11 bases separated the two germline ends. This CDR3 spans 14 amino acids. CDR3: CASSSARGNQPQHF. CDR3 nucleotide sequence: TGTGCCAGCAGCTCGGCCCGGGGTAATCAGCCCCAGCATTTT.

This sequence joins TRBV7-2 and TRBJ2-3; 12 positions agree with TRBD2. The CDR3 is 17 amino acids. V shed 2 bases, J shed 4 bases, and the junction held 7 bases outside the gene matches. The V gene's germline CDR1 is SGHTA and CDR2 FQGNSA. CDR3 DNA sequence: TGTGCCAGCAGCTTAAGGGCTAGCGGGGGGGGCGCAGATACGCAGTATTTT. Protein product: CASSLRASGGGADTQYF.

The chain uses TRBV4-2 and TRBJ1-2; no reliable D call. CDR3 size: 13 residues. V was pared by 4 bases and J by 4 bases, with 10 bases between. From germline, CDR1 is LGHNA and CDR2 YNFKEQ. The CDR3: CASSPEAPYGYTF. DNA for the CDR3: TGTGCCAGCAGCCCCGAAGCTCCCTATGGCTACACCTTC.

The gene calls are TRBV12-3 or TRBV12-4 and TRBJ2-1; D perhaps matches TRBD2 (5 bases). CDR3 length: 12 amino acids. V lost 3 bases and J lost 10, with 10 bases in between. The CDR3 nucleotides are TGTGCCAGCAGTTTCCTCGGGGAAGAGCAGTTCTTC. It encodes CASSFLGEEQFF.

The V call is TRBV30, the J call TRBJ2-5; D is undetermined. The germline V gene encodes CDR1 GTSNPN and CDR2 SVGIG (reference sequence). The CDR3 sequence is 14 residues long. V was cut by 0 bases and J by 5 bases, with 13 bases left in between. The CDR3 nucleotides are TGTGCCTGGAGTGTATATTTACCCGGGGAGACCCAGTACTTC. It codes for CAWSVYLPGETQYF.

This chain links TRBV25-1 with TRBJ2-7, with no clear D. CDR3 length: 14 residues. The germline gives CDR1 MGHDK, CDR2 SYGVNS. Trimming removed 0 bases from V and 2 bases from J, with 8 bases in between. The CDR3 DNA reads TGTGCCAGCAGTGAATATACAACGACCTACGAGCAGTACGTC. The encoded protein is CASSEYTTTYEQYV.

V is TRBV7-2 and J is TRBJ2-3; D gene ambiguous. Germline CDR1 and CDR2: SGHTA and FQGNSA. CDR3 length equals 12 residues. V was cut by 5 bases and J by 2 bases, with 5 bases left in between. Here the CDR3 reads CASSPFTDTQYF. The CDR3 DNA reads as TGTGCCAGCAGCCCGTTCACAGATACGCAGTATTTT.

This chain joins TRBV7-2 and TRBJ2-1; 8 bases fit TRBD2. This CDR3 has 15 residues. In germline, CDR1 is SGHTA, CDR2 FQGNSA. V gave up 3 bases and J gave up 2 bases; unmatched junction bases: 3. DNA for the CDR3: TGTGCCAGCAGCTTCGATAGCGGGACCTACAATGAGCAGTTCTTC. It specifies CASSFDSGTYNEQFF.

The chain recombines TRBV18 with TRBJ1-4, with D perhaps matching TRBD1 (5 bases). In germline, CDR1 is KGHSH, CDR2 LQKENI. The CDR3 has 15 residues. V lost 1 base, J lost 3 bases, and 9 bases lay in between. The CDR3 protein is CASSPRDSPNEKLFF. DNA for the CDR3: TGTGCCAGCTCACCACGGGACTCCCCTAATGAAAAACTGTTTTTT.

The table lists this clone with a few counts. This chain's CDR3 is CASSLVGTGNYGYTF. In nucleotides, the CDR3 is TGTGCCAGCAGCTTGGTGGGGACGGGAAACTATGGCTACACCTTC. V usage is TRBV5-4 and J usage is TRBJ1-2, with D maybe TRBD1 (5 bases). This CDR3 contains 15 residues. Germline V gene sequence: CDR1 SGHNT, CDR2 YYREEE (reference sequence). V gave up 0 bases and J gave up 2 bases, with 11 bases separating them.

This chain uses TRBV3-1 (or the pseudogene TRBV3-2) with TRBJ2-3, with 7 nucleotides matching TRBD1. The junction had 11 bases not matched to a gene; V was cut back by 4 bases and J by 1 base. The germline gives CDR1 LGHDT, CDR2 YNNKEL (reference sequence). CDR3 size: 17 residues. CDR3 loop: CASSPPPGQRRTDTQYF. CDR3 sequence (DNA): TGTGCCAGCAGCCCTCCGCCGGGACAGCGACGCACAGATACGCAGTATTTT.

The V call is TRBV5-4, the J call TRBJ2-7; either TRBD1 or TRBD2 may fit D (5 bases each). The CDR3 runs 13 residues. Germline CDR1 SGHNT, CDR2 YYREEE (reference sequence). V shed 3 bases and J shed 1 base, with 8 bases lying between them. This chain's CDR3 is CASSWDRSYEQYV. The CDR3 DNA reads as TGTGCCAGCAGCTGGGACCGTTCCTACGAGCAGTACGTC.

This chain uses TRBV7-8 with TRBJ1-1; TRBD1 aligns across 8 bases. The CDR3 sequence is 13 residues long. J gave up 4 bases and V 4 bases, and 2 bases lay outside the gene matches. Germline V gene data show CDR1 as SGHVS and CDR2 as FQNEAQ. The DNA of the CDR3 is TGTGCCAGCAGCTACGACAGGGGCACTGAAGCTTTCTTT. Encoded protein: CASSYDRGTEAFF. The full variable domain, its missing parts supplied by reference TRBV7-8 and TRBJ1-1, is GAGVSQSPRYKVAKRGQDVALRCDPISGHVSLFWYQQALGQGPEFLTYFQNEAQLDKSGLPSDRFFAERPEGSVSTLKIQRTQQEDSAVYLCASSYDRGTEAFFGQGTRLTVV.

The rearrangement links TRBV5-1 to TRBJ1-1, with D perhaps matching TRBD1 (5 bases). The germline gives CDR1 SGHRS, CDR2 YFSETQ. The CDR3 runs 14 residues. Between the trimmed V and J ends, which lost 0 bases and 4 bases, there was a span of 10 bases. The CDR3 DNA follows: TGCGCCAGCAGCTTGGTAATGGGGGGCACTGAAGCTTTCTTT. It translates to CASSLVMGGTEAFF.

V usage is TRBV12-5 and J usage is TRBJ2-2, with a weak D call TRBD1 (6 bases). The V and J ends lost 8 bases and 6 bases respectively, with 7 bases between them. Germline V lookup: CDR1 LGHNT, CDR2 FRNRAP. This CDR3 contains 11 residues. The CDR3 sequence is CASTGPGELFF. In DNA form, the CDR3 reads TGTGCTAGTACAGGGCCCGGGGAGCTGTTTTTT.

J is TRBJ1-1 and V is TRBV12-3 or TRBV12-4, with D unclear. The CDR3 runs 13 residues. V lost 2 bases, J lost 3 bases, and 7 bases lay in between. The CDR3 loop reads CASSLTVYTEAFF. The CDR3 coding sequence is TGTGCCAGCAGTTTAACGGTTTACACTGAAGCTTTCTTT.

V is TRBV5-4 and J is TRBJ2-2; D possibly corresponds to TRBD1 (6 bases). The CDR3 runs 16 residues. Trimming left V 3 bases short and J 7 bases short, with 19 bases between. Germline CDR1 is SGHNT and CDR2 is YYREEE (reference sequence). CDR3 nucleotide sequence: TGTGCCAGCAGCTCCATCGGGCAGGGGTCTGGCGGGGAGCTGTTTTTT. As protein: CASSSIGQGSGGELFF.

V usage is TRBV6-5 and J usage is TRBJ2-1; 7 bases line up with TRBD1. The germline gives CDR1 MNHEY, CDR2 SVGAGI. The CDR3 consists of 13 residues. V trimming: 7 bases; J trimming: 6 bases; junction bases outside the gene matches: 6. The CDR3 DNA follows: TGTGCCAGCATTGTTCCAGGGGGCAATGAGCAGTTCTTC. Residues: CASIVPGGNEQFF.

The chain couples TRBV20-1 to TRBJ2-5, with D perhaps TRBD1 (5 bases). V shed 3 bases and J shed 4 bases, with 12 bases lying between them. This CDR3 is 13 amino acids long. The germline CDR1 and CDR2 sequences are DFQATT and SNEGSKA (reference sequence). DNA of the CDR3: TGCAGTGCTAGTAGGTCCACAGGAGAGACCCAGTACTTC. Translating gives CSASRSTGETQYF.

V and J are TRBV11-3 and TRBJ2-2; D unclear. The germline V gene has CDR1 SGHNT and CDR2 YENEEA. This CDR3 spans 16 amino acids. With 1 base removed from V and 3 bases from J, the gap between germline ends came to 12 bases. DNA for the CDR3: TGTGCCAGCAGCTTAGCCTTGGGTCGTTACACCGGGGAGCTGTTTTTT. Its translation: CASSLALGRYTGELFF.

The CDR3: CASSDGQGRYGYTF. The DNA for the CDR3 is TGTGCCAGCAGTGACGGACAGGGCCGCTATGGCTACACCTTC. This chain uses TRBV6-1 with TRBJ1-2, with 8 bases aligning to TRBD1. The CDR3 spans 14 residues. CDR1 and CDR2 from the germline V gene are MNHNS and SASEGT. V was clipped by 3 bases and J by 4 bases; unmatched bases: 4.

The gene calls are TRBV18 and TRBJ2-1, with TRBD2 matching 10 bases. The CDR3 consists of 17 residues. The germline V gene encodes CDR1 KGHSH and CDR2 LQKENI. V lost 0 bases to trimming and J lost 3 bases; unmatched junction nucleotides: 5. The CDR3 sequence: CASSPPLAGGSYNEQFF. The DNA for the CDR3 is TGTGCCAGCTCACCACCGTTAGCGGGGGGTAGCTACAATGAGCAGTTCTTC. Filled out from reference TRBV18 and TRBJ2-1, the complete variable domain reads NAGVMQNPRHLVRRRGQEARLRCSPMKGHSHVYWYRQLPEEGLKFMVYLQKENIIDESGMPKERFSAEFPKEGPSILRIQQVVRGDSAAYFCASSPPLAGGSYNEQFFGPGTRLTVL.

DNA of the CDR3: TGTGCCAGCGCCTGGACATCGACAGATGGCTACACCTTC. It encodes CASAWTSTDGYTF. The gene calls are TRBV7-2 and TRBJ1-2; tentative D call: TRBD1 (5 bases). The germline gives CDR1 SGHTA, CDR2 FQGNSA. Trimming pared 8 bases from V and 6 bases from J, leaving 16 bases between. The CDR3 loop spans 13 amino acids.

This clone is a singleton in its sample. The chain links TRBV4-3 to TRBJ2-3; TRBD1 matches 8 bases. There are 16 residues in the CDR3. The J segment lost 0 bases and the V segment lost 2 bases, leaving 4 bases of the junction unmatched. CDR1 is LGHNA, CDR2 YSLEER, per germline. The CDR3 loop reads CASSQQGAISTDTQYF. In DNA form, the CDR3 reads TGCGCCAGCAGCCAACAGGGGGCGATTAGCACAGATACGCAGTATTTT.

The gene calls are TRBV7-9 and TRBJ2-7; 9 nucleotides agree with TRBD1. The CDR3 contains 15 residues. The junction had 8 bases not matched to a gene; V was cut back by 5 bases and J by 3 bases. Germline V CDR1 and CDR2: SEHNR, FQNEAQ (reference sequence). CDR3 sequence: CASSNTGTGNYEQYV. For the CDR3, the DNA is TGTGCCAGCAGCAACACCGGGACAGGGAACTACGAGCAGTACGTC.

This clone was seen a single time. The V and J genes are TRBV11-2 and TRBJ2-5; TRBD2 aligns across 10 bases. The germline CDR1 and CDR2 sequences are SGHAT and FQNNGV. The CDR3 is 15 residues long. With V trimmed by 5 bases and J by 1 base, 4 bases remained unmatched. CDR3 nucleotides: TGTGCCAGCAGCCCGCAGCGGGGGGGCCAAGAGACCCAGTACTTC. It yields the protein CASSPQRGGQETQYF.

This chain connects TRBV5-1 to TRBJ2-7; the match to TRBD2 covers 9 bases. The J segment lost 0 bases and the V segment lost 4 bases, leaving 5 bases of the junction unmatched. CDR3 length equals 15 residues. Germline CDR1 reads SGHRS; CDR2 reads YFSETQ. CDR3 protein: CASSPLAGSSYEQYV. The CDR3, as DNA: TGCGCCAGCAGCCCTCTAGCGGGGTCCTCCTACGAGCAGTACGTC.

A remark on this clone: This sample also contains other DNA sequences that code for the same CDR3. CDR3 in DNA: TGTGCCTGGAGTGTACAGAGCAATCAGCCCCAGCATTTT. This translates into CAWSVQSNQPQHF. V gene TRBV30 combines with J gene TRBJ1-5, with unresolved D. The CDR3 extends over 13 amino acids. Germline V gene lookup returns CDR1 GTSNPN and CDR2 SVGIG (reference sequence). The V and J ends lost 0 bases and 1 base respectively, with 4 bases between them. The variable domain in full, with the rest retrieved from reference TRBV30 and TRBJ1-5, is SQTIHQWPATLVQPVGSPLSLECTVEGTSNPNLYWYRQAAGRGLQLLFYSVGIGQISSEVPQNLSASRPQDRQFILSSKKLLLSDSGFYLCAWSVQSNQPQHFGDGTRLSIL.

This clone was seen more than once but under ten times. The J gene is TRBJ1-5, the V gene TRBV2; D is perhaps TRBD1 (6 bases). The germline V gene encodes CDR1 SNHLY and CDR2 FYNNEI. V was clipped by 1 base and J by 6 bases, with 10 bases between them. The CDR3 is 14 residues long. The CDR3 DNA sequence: TGTGCCAGCAGTGAAGGGAACAGGGCTCAGCCCCAGCATTTT. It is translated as CASSEGNRAQPQHF.

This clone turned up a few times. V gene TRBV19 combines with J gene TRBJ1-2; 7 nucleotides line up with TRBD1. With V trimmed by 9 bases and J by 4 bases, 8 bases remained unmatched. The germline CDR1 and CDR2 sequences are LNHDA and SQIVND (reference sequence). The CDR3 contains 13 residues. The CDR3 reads CASHRQGSYGYTF. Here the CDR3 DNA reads TGTGCCAGCCATCGACAGGGATCCTATGGCTACACCTTC.